What follows describes a single T cell receptor beta chain. This clonotype was picked up a small number of times. No antigen is known for it. No clone much larger than this one lies a single base away; base qualities are absent. Set within a cohort of healthcare workers in London, UK, this nested case-control study involved weekly PCR testing of nasopharyngeal swabs along with blood sampling. Healthcare workers were recruited during the week of the UK lockdown, between 23 and 31 March 2020, and followed weekly for up to roughly 15 weeks. This entry belongs to a study of early T cells in non-severe SARS-CoV-2 infection (dated by TCRdb to the early 2020s). General notes on the study: TCR sequencing used bulk RNA from unsorted whole blood, so alpha and beta chains could not be paired.

The CDR3 contains 14 residues, cysteine and phenylalanine counted. Only the CDR3 DNA is retained, 42 bases long and in frame from the first base. V lost 3 bases and J lost 5 bases; the stretch between them is 13 bases long. Based on the germline V gene, the CDR1 and CDR2 sequences are MNHNS and SASEGT. Library method: 5' RACE. The sequencing machine was a NextSeq 500. Unique molecular identifiers were attached to individual cDNA molecules in the TCR library protocol so that sequencing error and PCR bias could be corrected. TCR alpha and beta chains were both sequenced, and the abundances of alpha and beta sequences in each sample were closely correlated with each other. Regarding the original processing steps: Decombinator V4 was used to annotate TCR sequences for V gene, J gene and CDR3. TCRs were defined as expanded if a significant change between any two time points was detected under a Poisson model with p below 0.0001. Abundances of TCRs were expressed as counts per million after normalisation to the total number of TCRs sequenced in each sample. TRAV1-2 paired with TRAJ12, TRAJ20 or TRAJ33 defined MAIT TCRs, while TRAV10 paired with TRAJ18 defined iNKT TCRs. VDJdb, accessed on 1 November 2021, was searched for TCRs annotated for CMV, EBV and SARS-CoV-2, and TCRs annotated for more than one antigen were excluded. The public reads were reanalyzed by TCRdb: fastp trimming at Q25, MiXCR alignment, in-frame beta chains only. Each CDR3 protein appears once, grouped with its most common genes and DNA. TCRdb, not the authors, supplied the V and J calls. The sample records just under 65,000 distinct CDR3 sequences, over 9% of which are singletons. The ten largest account for about 2.8% of the sample.

Results and caveats for the whole study, not just this receptor: VDJdb matching was skewed toward anti-spike CD8 responses and likely underestimated virus-specific expansions by missing private and CD4 specificities.

The sequence was obtained from an adult who was a healthcare worker with PCR-confirmed SARS-CoV-2 infection or an uninfected control (not recorded which). The chain links TRBV6-1 with TRBJ1-1; a tentative D call is TRBD1 (5 bases match). Source: whole blood, taken at baseline. The sequenced DNA is TGTGCCAGCAGTGAGAGTCAGGGAGGAACTGAAGCTTTCTTT. It encodes CASSESQGGTEAFF.